Listed below are T cell receptor beta chains from one sample, sequenced in a study of shared clonotypes between healthy human individuals. The protocol was immunoSEQ multiplex PCR, while the TCRdb copy is restricted to in-frame clones and leaves out a portion. The table shows over a million clones, with about 96% occurring only once. Specimen: naive CD4+ T cells sorted from blood. The receptor set was obtained from a man under 40 in good health. The CDR3 runs from the conserved cysteine through the conserved F or W. Fields, in order: CDR3 length, D gene, clone size, J gene, V gene, CDR3 protein, CDR3 DNA. A D gene is named only where the DNA matches it firmly. Where a row states a size, it is once, few, many or the class of an expanded clone; other rows omit it.

CDR3 length: 13
D gene: -
clone size: -
J gene: TRBJ1-3
V gene: TRBV11-2
CDR3 protein: CASSTVSGNTIYF
CDR3 DNA: TGTGCCAGCAGCACAGTGAGTGGAAACACCATATATTTT

CDR3 length: 16
D gene: TRBD1
clone size: -
J gene: TRBJ2-3
V gene: TRBV10-1
CDR3 protein: CASSTKTGVPTDTQYF
CDR3 DNA: TGCGCCAGCAGTACCAAAACAGGGGTCCCCACAGATACGCAGTATTTT

CDR3 length: 17
D gene: TRBD2
clone size: -
J gene: TRBJ2-2
V gene: TRBV25-1
CDR3 protein: CASSEYPAGGNTGELFF
CDR3 DNA: TGTGCCAGCAGTGAATACCCAGCGGGAGGTAACACCGGGGAGCTGTTTTTT

CDR3 length: 14
D gene: -
clone size: -
J gene: TRBJ1-2
V gene: TRBV4-1
CDR3 protein: CASSQDLTVIGYTF
CDR3 DNA: TGCGCCAGCAGCCAAGATTTAACAGTTATCGGCTACACCTTC

CDR3 length: 16
D gene: TRBD2
clone size: -
J gene: TRBJ2-1
V gene: TRBV4-1
CDR3 protein: CASSQPREGLYNEQFF
CDR3 DNA: TGCGCCAGCAGCCAACCCCGGGAGGGCCTATACAATGAGCAGTTCTTC

CDR3 length: 18
D gene: TRBD1
clone size: -
J gene: TRBJ2-4
V gene: TRBV2
CDR3 protein: CASSVQGATMPTKNIQYF
CDR3 DNA: TGTGCCAGCAGCGTACAGGGGGCGACCATGCCAACCAAAAACATTCAGTACTTC

CDR3 length: 14
D gene: -
clone size: -
J gene: TRBJ1-1
V gene: TRBV9
CDR3 protein: CASSKQVMNTEAFF
CDR3 DNA: TGTGCCAGCAGCAAACAGGTGATGAACACTGAAGCTTTCTTT

CDR3 length: 17
D gene: -
clone size: once
J gene: TRBJ2-7
V gene: TRBV18
CDR3 protein: CASSPLVAGLNSYEQYF
CDR3 DNA: TGTGCCAGCTCACCACTAGTGGCGGGATTGAACTCCTACGAGCAGTACTTC

CDR3 length: 16
D gene: TRBD2
clone size: -
J gene: TRBJ2-3
V gene: TRBV4-1
CDR3 protein: CASSPLLAGRTDTQYF
CDR3 DNA: TGCGCCAGCAGCCCATTACTAGCGGGACGCACAGATACGCAGTATTTT

CDR3 length: 15
D gene: TRBD2
clone size: -
J gene: TRBJ2-3
V gene: TRBV5-4
CDR3 protein: CASSLGGGSTDTQYF
CDR3 DNA: TGTGCCAGCAGCTTGGGGGGGGGTTCGACAGATACGCAGTATTTT

CDR3 length: 16
D gene: TRBD2
clone size: -
J gene: TRBJ2-1
V gene: TRBV7-3
CDR3 protein: CASSIRLAGGKNEQFF
CDR3 DNA: TGTGCCAGCAGCATTCGACTAGCGGGAGGGAAAAATGAGCAGTTCTTC

CDR3 length: 11
D gene: -
clone size: -
J gene: TRBJ2-7
V gene: TRBV10-3
CDR3 protein: CAISERAEQYF
CDR3 DNA: TGTGCCATCAGTGAGAGGGCTGAGCAGTACTTC

CDR3 length: 15
D gene: TRBD1
clone size: once
J gene: TRBJ1-1
V gene: TRBV7-2
CDR3 protein: CASSSDRGVYTEAFF
CDR3 DNA: TGTGCCAGCAGCTCCGACAGGGGAGTGTACACTGAAGCTTTCTTT

CDR3 length: 13
D gene: -
clone size: -
J gene: TRBJ1-5
V gene: TRBV7-8
CDR3 protein: CASSPGHNQPQHF
CDR3 DNA: TGTGCCAGCAGCCCGGGACACAATCAGCCCCAGCATTTT

CDR3 length: 13
D gene: TRBD1
clone size: -
J gene: TRBJ1-1
V gene: TRBV6-5
CDR3 protein: CASILAGRGQAFF
CDR3 DNA: TGTGCCAGCATTCTAGCAGGCAGGGGGCAAGCTTTCTTT

CDR3 length: 14
D gene: TRBD1
clone size: once
J gene: TRBJ2-5
V gene: TRBV30
CDR3 protein: CAWSVQGGVETQYF
CDR3 DNA: TGTGCCTGGAGTGTACAGGGGGGTGTGGAGACCCAGTACTTC

CDR3 length: 12
D gene: -
clone size: -
J gene: TRBJ2-1
V gene: TRBV10-2
CDR3 protein: CASSELYNEQFF
CDR3 DNA: TGCGCCAGCAGTGAGCTCTACAATGAGCAGTTCTTC

CDR3 length: 14
D gene: TRBD1
clone size: -
J gene: TRBJ1-5
V gene: TRBV2
CDR3 protein: CASSRQGLIGAQHF
CDR3 DNA: TGTGCCAGCAGCCGACAGGGACTCATCGGGGCCCAGCATTTT

CDR3 length: 16
D gene: TRBD2
clone size: once
J gene: TRBJ2-1
V gene: TRBV7-6
CDR3 protein: CASRPRGSSGYNEQFF
CDR3 DNA: TGTGCCAGCAGACCTCGCGGGAGTTCTGGATACAATGAGCAGTTCTTC

CDR3 length: 15
D gene: -
clone size: -
J gene: TRBJ2-2
V gene: TRBV2
CDR3 protein: CASSVLRGPTGELFF
CDR3 DNA: TGTGCCAGCAGTGTTCTTCGGGGACCCACCGGGGAGCTGTTTTTT

CDR3 length: 16
D gene: -
clone size: -
J gene: TRBJ2-2
V gene: TRBV4-3
CDR3 protein: CASSQHRDKNTGELFF
CDR3 DNA: TGCGCCAGCAGCCAGCACCGGGACAAGAACACCGGGGAGCTGTTTTTT

CDR3 length: 16
D gene: TRBD1
clone size: -
J gene: TRBJ2-5
V gene: TRBV5-1
CDR3 protein: CASSRLQGASQETQYF
CDR3 DNA: TGCGCCAGCAGCCGCCTTCAGGGGGCGAGCCAAGAGACCCAGTACTTC

CDR3 length: 15
D gene: -
clone size: -
J gene: TRBJ2-3
V gene: TRBV6-1
CDR3 protein: CASKGTPEGADTQYF
CDR3 DNA: TGTGCCAGCAAAGGGACGCCGGAGGGGGCAGATACGCAGTATTTT

CDR3 length: 16
D gene: TRBD2
clone size: -
J gene: TRBJ2-5
V gene: TRBV6-6
CDR3 protein: CASSSNSGGRGETQYF
CDR3 DNA: TGTGCCAGCAGTTCAAACTCGGGGGGAAGAGGGGAGACCCAGTACTTC

CDR3 length: 17
D gene: TRBD2
clone size: -
J gene: TRBJ2-7
V gene: TRBV10-3
CDR3 protein: CAISEKVTSGRGYEQYF
CDR3 DNA: TGTGCCATCAGTGAGAAGGTGACTAGCGGGAGAGGTTACGAGCAGTACTTC

CDR3 length: 13
D gene: TRBD1
clone size: -
J gene: TRBJ1-4
V gene: TRBV5-6
CDR3 protein: CASTGAINEKLFF
CDR3 DNA: TGTGCCAGTACAGGGGCGATTAATGAAAAACTGTTTTTT

CDR3 length: 12
D gene: -
clone size: -
J gene: TRBJ2-7
V gene: TRBV21-1
CDR3 protein: CASSKHRVEQYF
CDR3 DNA: TGTGCCAGCAGCAAACACAGGGTCGAGCAGTACTTC

CDR3 length: 13
D gene: TRBD1
clone size: -
J gene: TRBJ2-1
V gene: TRBV10-3
CDR3 protein: CAIQQRQGDEQFF
CDR3 DNA: TGTGCCATCCAGCAGAGACAGGGGGATGAGCAGTTCTTC

CDR3 length: 15
D gene: TRBD1
clone size: -
J gene: TRBJ2-5
V gene: TRBV5-1
CDR3 protein: CASSLYRGRVETQYF
CDR3 DNA: TGCGCCAGCAGCTTGTACAGGGGGCGCGTAGAGACCCAGTACTTC

CDR3 length: 15
D gene: -
clone size: -
J gene: TRBJ1-5
V gene: TRBV10-3
CDR3 protein: CAISEGPVEVQPQHF
CDR3 DNA: TGTGCCATCAGTGAGGGACCGGTGGAGGTTCAGCCCCAGCATTTT

CDR3 length: 13
D gene: -
clone size: -
J gene: TRBJ1-5
V gene: TRBV7-2
CDR3 protein: CASSSGGFTAQHF
CDR3 DNA: TGTGCCAGCAGCTCCGGGGGTTTTACAGCCCAGCATTTT

CDR3 length: 15
D gene: TRBD2
clone size: -
J gene: TRBJ2-1
V gene: TRBV30
CDR3 protein: CAWSVRAGGHNEQFF
CDR3 DNA: TGTGCCTGGAGTGTAAGAGCGGGAGGTCACAATGAGCAGTTCTTC

CDR3 length: 14
D gene: TRBD2
clone size: -
J gene: TRBJ2-5
V gene: TRBV7-3
CDR3 protein: CASSLLAGGETQYF
CDR3 DNA: TGTGCCAGCAGCTTGCTAGCGGGAGGGGAGACCCAGTACTTC

CDR3 length: 19
D gene: TRBD2
clone size: once
J gene: TRBJ2-2
V gene: TRBV19
CDR3 protein: CASNPRLAGVPANTGELFF
CDR3 DNA: TGTGCCAGCAATCCTAGACTAGCGGGAGTACCCGCGAACACCGGGGAGCTGTTTTTT

CDR3 length: 14
D gene: -
clone size: -
J gene: TRBJ2-5
V gene: TRBV13
CDR3 protein: CASSFGGVGETQYF
CDR3 DNA: TGTGCCAGCAGCTTTGGGGGAGTGGGAGAGACCCAGTACTTC

CDR3 length: 15
D gene: -
clone size: -
J gene: TRBJ2-1
V gene: TRBV11-2
CDR3 protein: CASRFWGLPYNEQFF
CDR3 DNA: TGTGCCAGCAGGTTTTGGGGTCTTCCCTACAATGAGCAGTTCTTC

CDR3 length: 13
D gene: TRBD2
clone size: -
J gene: TRBJ2-1
V gene: TRBV7-2
CDR3 protein: CASSLEWTSEQFF
CDR3 DNA: TGTGCCAGCAGCTTAGAGTGGACTAGTGAGCAGTTCTTC

CDR3 length: 12
D gene: -
clone size: -
J gene: TRBJ1-5
V gene: TRBV27
CDR3 protein: CASSQGGQPQHF
CDR3 DNA: TGTGCCAGCAGCCAGGGTGGACAGCCCCAGCATTTT

CDR3 length: 14
D gene: -
clone size: -
J gene: TRBJ1-5
V gene: TRBV2
CDR3 protein: CASSEELADRPQHF
CDR3 DNA: TGTGCCAGCAGTGAAGAACTGGCCGATCGGCCCCAGCATTTT

CDR3 length: 14
D gene: -
clone size: -
J gene: TRBJ1-2
V gene: TRBV19
CDR3 protein: CASSRDSGSYGYTF
CDR3 DNA: TGTGCCAGTAGTAGGGACTCCGGGTCCTATGGCTACACCTTC

CDR3 length: 15
D gene: -
clone size: -
J gene: TRBJ1-2
V gene: TRBV21-1
CDR3 protein: CASTQGRGSNYGYTF
CDR3 DNA: TGTGCCAGCACCCAAGGACGGGGTTCTAACTATGGCTACACCTTC

CDR3 length: 15
D gene: TRBD1
clone size: -
J gene: TRBJ1-1
V gene: TRBV5-1
CDR3 protein: CASSPRTGGNTEAFF
CDR3 DNA: TGCGCCAGCAGCCCCCGGACAGGGGGGAACACTGAAGCTTTCTTT

CDR3 length: 18
D gene: -
clone size: -
J gene: TRBJ2-3
V gene: TRBV10-3
CDR3 protein: CAISASFRFGGRADTQYF
CDR3 DNA: TGTGCCATCAGTGCCTCGTTCCGGTTCGGGGGCAGGGCAGATACGCAGTATTTT

CDR3 length: 14
D gene: TRBD1
clone size: once
J gene: TRBJ1-5
V gene: TRBV11-2
CDR3 protein: CASSLRQGGQPQHF
CDR3 DNA: TGTGCCAGCAGCCTACGACAGGGAGGTCAGCCCCAGCATTTT

CDR3 length: 16
D gene: -
clone size: once
J gene: TRBJ2-7
V gene: TRBV4-3
CDR3 protein: CASSQLFLLRDSEQYF
CDR3 DNA: TGCGCCAGCAGCCAGCTTTTCCTCCTCAGGGATAGCGAGCAGTACTTC

CDR3 length: 16
D gene: TRBD2
clone size: -
J gene: TRBJ2-7
V gene: TRBV5-6
CDR3 protein: CASSPGSSGISYEQYF
CDR3 DNA: TGTGCCAGCAGCCCGGGTTCTAGCGGAATCTCCTACGAGCAGTACTTC

CDR3 length: 13
D gene: -
clone size: -
J gene: TRBJ2-2
V gene: TRBV29-1
CDR3 protein: CSVGLARPGELFF
CDR3 DNA: TGCAGCGTTGGCCTAGCGAGACCCGGGGAGCTGTTTTTT

CDR3 length: 18
D gene: TRBD1
clone size: -
J gene: TRBJ2-1
V gene: TRBV5-1
CDR3 protein: CASSLFQGRDSSYNEQFF
CDR3 DNA: TGCGCCAGCAGCTTGTTTCAGGGCCGGGACAGCTCCTACAATGAGCAGTTCTTC

CDR3 length: 15
D gene: TRBD2
clone size: -
J gene: TRBJ2-5
V gene: TRBV7-6
CDR3 protein: CASSLYVAGEETQYF
CDR3 DNA: TGTGCCAGCAGCTTATATGTTGCGGGAGAGGAGACCCAGTACTTC

CDR3 length: 12
D gene: -
clone size: -
J gene: TRBJ1-2
V gene: TRBV28
CDR3 protein: CASSLGSYGYTF
CDR3 DNA: TGTGCCAGCAGTTTGGGAAGCTATGGCTACACCTTC

CDR3 length: 15
D gene: -
clone size: once
J gene: TRBJ2-3
V gene: TRBV7-6
CDR3 protein: CASSFAPGPSDTQYF
CDR3 DNA: TGTGCCAGCAGCTTCGCCCCGGGGCCATCAGATACGCAGTATTTT

CDR3 length: 15
D gene: -
clone size: -
J gene: TRBJ2-1
V gene: TRBV6-5
CDR3 protein: CASSRKAGMGGEQFF
CDR3 DNA: TGTGCCAGCAGCCGGAAGGCAGGGATGGGAGGTGAGCAGTTCTTC

CDR3 length: 14
D gene: TRBD1
clone size: -
J gene: TRBJ2-7
V gene: TRBV10-3
CDR3 protein: CAIKEGQDSYEQYF
CDR3 DNA: TGTGCCATCAAAGAGGGACAGGACTCCTACGAGCAGTACTTC

CDR3 length: 17
D gene: TRBD2
clone size: -
J gene: TRBJ2-1
V gene: TRBV4-1
CDR3 protein: CASSRLQGLAGPDEQFF
CDR3 DNA: TGCGCCAGCAGCCGACTTCAAGGACTAGCGGGACCAGATGAGCAGTTCTTC

CDR3 length: 15
D gene: -
clone size: -
J gene: TRBJ2-7
V gene: TRBV4-3
CDR3 protein: CASSQEGLNSYEQYF
CDR3 DNA: TGCGCCAGCAGCCAAGAAGGCCTGAATAGCTACGAGCAGTACTTC